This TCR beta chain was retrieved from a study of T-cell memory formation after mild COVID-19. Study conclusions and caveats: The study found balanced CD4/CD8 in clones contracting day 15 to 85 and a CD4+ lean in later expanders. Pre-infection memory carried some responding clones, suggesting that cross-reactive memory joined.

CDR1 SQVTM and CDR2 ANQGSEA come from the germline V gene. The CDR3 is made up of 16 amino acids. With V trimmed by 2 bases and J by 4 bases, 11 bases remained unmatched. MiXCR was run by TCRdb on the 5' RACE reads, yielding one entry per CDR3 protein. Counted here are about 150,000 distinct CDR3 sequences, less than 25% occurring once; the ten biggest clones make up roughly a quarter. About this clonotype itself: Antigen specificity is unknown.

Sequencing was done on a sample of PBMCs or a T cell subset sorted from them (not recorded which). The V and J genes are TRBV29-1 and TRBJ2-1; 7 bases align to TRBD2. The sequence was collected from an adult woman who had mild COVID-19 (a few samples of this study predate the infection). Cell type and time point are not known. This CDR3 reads CSVEPSVGLPYNEQFF. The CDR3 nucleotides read TGCAGCGTTGAACCCTCAGTGGGACTACCATACAATGAGCAGTTCTTC.